The entry below gives a single T cell receptor beta chain sequence along with its context. These data are taken from a study of T cell changes during pregnancy in multiple sclerosis. The method was immunoSEQ multiplex PCR; TCRdb's version includes in-frame clones alone and lacks a portion of them. There are approximately 50,000 clones in the sample; 92% occur only once, and about 0.7% lies in the top ten. Germline lookup yields CDR1 SGDLS and CDR2 YYNGEE. Trimming stripped 3 bases from V and 4 bases from J, with 13 bases between. The CDR3 totals 14 residues. The J gene is TRBJ1-2, the V gene TRBV9; unclear D gene. The clonotype originates from a female donor with multiple sclerosis, enrolled in a pregnancy study. This specimen consisted of CD4+ T cells from peripheral blood mononuclear cells, obtained in the third trimester of pregnancy. CDR3 bases: TGTGCCAGCAGCGCCCTCAGCGGGTCCTATGGCTACACCTTC. Its translation is CASSALSGSYGYTF. Combining the CDR3 with reference TRBV9 and TRBJ1-2 gives the whole variable domain DSGVTQTPKHLITATGQRVTLRCSPRSGDLSVYWYQQSLDQGLQFLIQYYNGEERAKGNILERFSAQQFPDLHSELNLSSLELGDSALYFCASSALSGSYGYTFGSGTRLTVV.